Shown below are 4 T cell receptor beta chains from a single sample sequenced in a study of T-cell memory formation after mild COVID-19. From the 5' RACE reads, TCRdb called clonotypes with MiXCR, one entry per CDR3 protein. The table shows approximately 500,000 distinct CDR3 sequences, with approximately 25% occurring only once. Source material: PBMCs or a T cell subset sorted from them (not recorded which). These receptors were collected from an adult woman who had mild COVID-19 (a few samples of this study predate the infection). Cell type and time point are not known.

This clonotype was observed a few times. The chain is built from TRBV5-1 and TRBJ2-7; 14 bases are shared with TRBD2. This CDR3 region has 17 residues. Germline V lookup: CDR1 SGHRS, CDR2 YFSETQ. Losses at the gene ends were 4 bases for V and 3 bases for J; bases not matched to a gene: 9. The CDR3 loop reads CASSQEPGLAGVYEQYF. DNA of the CDR3: TGCGCCAGCAGCCAGGAGCCGGGACTAGCGGGAGTCTACGAGCAGTACTTC. The complete variable domain, with remaining parts taken from reference TRBV5-1 and TRBJ2-7, reads KAGVTQTPRYLIKTRGQQVTLSCSPISGHRSVSWYQQTPGQGLQFLFEYFSETQRNKGNFPGRFSGRQFSNSRSEMNVSTLELGDSALYLCASSQEPGLAGVYEQYFGPGTRLTVT.

This clonotype came up once. CDR3 region: CASSAPTGAGGGTQYF. The CDR3 bases are TGTGCCAGCAGCGCCCCTACGGGAGCCGGGGGTGGTACGCAGTATTTT. The rearrangement joins TRBV9 to TRBJ2-3, with a possible D match to TRBD2 (6 bases). The germline CDR1 and CDR2 sequences are SGDLS and YYNGEE. This CDR3 contains 16 residues. Deletions cut 3 bases from V and 8 bases from J, with 22 bases between. Combining the CDR3 with reference TRBV9 and TRBJ2-3 gives the whole variable domain DSGVTQTPKHLITATGQRVTLRCSPRSGDLSVYWYQQSLDQGLQFLIQYYNGEERAKGNILERFSAQQFPDLHSELNLSSLELGDSALYFCASSAPTGAGGGTQYFGPGTRLTVL.

This clonotype has a handful of counts. The V and J genes are TRBV9 and TRBJ1-1; 9 bases are a match to TRBD1. The V gene's germline CDR1 is SGDLS and CDR2 YYNGEE. J lost 4 bases, V lost 2 bases, and 0 bases had no gene match. This CDR3 has 13 amino acids. The CDR3 DNA reads as TGTGCCAGCAGCGTGGGACAGGGCACTGAAGCTTTCTTT. Protein sequence: CASSVGQGTEAFF.

V and J are TRBV9 and TRBJ2-7; D not resolved. The CDR3 runs 14 residues. Germline values: CDR1 SGDLS, CDR2 YYNGEE. V was shortened by 0 bases and J by 2 bases, with 9 bases between the two germline ends. The CDR3 nucleotides are TGTGCCAGCAGCGTAGCCCCTCTGGCCTACGAGCAGTACTTC. Translated: CASSVAPLAYEQYF.